This entry lists 5 T cell receptor beta chains sequenced from one sample in a study of CD8+ T cells in alopecia areata. RNA was isolated and reverse transcribed to cDNA, the sequencing template. TCRdb's copy holds only in-frame clones and misses some; the assay was immunoSEQ multiplex PCR. The sample lists about 120,000 clones; more than 40% were seen once. Noted treatment: oral pan-JAK inhibitor, 5-10 mg twice daily. The sequencing here drew on CD4+ T cells sorted from blood, taken at week 4, from a patient treated with tofacitinib. Receptors originate from a human donor with alopecia areata.

The chain carries TRBV4-1 and TRBJ2-6; D remains ambiguous. This CDR3 contains 11 residues. The germline V gene encodes CDR1 MGHRA and CDR2 YSYEKL. The V end lost 3 bases, the J end lost 12 bases, and 6 bases lay between the germline ends. CDR3 sequence: CASSQESVLTF. The DNA of the CDR3 is TGCGCCAGCAGCCAGGAATCCGTCCTGACTTTC.

Comment on this clone: This CDR3 is also generated by other DNA sequences in the sample. This chain uses TRBV7-2 with TRBJ2-5; a weak D match, TRBD2 (5 bases). This CDR3 is built from 13 residues. Germline V gene sequence: CDR1 SGHTA, CDR2 FQGNSA. Trimming cost V 1 base and J 2 bases, with 5 bases left between them. CDR3: CASSLGLQETQYF. DNA for the CDR3: TGTGCCAGCAGCTTAGGACTACAAGAGACCCAGTACTTC.

V usage is TRBV5-1 and J usage is TRBJ1-5; D is uncertain. Trimming shortened V by 0 bases and J by 3 bases, and 10 bases separated the two germline ends. The CDR3 extends over 15 amino acids. The V gene's germline CDR1 is SGHRS and CDR2 YFSETQ. CDR3 DNA sequence: TGCGCCAGCAGCTTGGAAGGGCGCGTCAATCAGCCCCAGCATTTT. Translated: CASSLEGRVNQPQHF.

This chain links TRBV25-1 with TRBJ2-3, with D possibly matching TRBD1 (6 bases). The CDR3 has 13 residues. Trimming took off 4 bases at V and 6 bases at J, with 11 bases between the two ends. Germline-derived CDR1 and CDR2 are MGHDK and SYGVNS. CDR3 bases: TGTGCCAGCAGTGCCAGGGGCGGGGATACGCAGTATTTT. Protein product: CASSARGGDTQYF.

The count of this clone is one. The CDR3 loop reads CAEDTQYF. The CDR3 nucleotides are TGTGCCGAAGATACGCAGTATTTT. The chain uses TRBV7-8 and TRBJ2-3, with D unresolved. Germline CDR1 SGHVS, CDR2 FQNEAQ. Between the trimmed V and J ends, which lost 11 bases and 5 bases, there was a span of 2 bases. The CDR3 has 8 residues.